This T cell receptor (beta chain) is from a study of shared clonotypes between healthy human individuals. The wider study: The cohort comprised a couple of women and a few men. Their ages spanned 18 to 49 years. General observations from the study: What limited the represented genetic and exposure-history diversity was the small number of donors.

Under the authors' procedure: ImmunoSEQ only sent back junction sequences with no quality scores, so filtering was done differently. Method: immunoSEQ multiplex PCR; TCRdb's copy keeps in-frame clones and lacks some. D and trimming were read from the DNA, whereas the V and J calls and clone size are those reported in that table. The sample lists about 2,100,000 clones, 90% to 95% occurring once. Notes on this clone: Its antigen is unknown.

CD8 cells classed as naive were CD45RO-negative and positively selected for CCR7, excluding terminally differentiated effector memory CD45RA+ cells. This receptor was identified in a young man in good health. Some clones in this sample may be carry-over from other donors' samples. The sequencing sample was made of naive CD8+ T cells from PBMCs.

The CDR3 spells CASSFHPGTPNTEAFF. In DNA, the CDR3 is TGTGCCAGCAGCTTTCATCCCGGGACACCGAACACTGAAGCTTTCTTT. V and J are TRBV11-2 and TRBJ1-1; tentatively, D is TRBD1 (6 bases). The V end was cut by 3 bases, the J end by 1 base, with 15 bases between. CDR3 length: 16 residues. Germline V lookup: CDR1 SGHAT, CDR2 FQNNGV.